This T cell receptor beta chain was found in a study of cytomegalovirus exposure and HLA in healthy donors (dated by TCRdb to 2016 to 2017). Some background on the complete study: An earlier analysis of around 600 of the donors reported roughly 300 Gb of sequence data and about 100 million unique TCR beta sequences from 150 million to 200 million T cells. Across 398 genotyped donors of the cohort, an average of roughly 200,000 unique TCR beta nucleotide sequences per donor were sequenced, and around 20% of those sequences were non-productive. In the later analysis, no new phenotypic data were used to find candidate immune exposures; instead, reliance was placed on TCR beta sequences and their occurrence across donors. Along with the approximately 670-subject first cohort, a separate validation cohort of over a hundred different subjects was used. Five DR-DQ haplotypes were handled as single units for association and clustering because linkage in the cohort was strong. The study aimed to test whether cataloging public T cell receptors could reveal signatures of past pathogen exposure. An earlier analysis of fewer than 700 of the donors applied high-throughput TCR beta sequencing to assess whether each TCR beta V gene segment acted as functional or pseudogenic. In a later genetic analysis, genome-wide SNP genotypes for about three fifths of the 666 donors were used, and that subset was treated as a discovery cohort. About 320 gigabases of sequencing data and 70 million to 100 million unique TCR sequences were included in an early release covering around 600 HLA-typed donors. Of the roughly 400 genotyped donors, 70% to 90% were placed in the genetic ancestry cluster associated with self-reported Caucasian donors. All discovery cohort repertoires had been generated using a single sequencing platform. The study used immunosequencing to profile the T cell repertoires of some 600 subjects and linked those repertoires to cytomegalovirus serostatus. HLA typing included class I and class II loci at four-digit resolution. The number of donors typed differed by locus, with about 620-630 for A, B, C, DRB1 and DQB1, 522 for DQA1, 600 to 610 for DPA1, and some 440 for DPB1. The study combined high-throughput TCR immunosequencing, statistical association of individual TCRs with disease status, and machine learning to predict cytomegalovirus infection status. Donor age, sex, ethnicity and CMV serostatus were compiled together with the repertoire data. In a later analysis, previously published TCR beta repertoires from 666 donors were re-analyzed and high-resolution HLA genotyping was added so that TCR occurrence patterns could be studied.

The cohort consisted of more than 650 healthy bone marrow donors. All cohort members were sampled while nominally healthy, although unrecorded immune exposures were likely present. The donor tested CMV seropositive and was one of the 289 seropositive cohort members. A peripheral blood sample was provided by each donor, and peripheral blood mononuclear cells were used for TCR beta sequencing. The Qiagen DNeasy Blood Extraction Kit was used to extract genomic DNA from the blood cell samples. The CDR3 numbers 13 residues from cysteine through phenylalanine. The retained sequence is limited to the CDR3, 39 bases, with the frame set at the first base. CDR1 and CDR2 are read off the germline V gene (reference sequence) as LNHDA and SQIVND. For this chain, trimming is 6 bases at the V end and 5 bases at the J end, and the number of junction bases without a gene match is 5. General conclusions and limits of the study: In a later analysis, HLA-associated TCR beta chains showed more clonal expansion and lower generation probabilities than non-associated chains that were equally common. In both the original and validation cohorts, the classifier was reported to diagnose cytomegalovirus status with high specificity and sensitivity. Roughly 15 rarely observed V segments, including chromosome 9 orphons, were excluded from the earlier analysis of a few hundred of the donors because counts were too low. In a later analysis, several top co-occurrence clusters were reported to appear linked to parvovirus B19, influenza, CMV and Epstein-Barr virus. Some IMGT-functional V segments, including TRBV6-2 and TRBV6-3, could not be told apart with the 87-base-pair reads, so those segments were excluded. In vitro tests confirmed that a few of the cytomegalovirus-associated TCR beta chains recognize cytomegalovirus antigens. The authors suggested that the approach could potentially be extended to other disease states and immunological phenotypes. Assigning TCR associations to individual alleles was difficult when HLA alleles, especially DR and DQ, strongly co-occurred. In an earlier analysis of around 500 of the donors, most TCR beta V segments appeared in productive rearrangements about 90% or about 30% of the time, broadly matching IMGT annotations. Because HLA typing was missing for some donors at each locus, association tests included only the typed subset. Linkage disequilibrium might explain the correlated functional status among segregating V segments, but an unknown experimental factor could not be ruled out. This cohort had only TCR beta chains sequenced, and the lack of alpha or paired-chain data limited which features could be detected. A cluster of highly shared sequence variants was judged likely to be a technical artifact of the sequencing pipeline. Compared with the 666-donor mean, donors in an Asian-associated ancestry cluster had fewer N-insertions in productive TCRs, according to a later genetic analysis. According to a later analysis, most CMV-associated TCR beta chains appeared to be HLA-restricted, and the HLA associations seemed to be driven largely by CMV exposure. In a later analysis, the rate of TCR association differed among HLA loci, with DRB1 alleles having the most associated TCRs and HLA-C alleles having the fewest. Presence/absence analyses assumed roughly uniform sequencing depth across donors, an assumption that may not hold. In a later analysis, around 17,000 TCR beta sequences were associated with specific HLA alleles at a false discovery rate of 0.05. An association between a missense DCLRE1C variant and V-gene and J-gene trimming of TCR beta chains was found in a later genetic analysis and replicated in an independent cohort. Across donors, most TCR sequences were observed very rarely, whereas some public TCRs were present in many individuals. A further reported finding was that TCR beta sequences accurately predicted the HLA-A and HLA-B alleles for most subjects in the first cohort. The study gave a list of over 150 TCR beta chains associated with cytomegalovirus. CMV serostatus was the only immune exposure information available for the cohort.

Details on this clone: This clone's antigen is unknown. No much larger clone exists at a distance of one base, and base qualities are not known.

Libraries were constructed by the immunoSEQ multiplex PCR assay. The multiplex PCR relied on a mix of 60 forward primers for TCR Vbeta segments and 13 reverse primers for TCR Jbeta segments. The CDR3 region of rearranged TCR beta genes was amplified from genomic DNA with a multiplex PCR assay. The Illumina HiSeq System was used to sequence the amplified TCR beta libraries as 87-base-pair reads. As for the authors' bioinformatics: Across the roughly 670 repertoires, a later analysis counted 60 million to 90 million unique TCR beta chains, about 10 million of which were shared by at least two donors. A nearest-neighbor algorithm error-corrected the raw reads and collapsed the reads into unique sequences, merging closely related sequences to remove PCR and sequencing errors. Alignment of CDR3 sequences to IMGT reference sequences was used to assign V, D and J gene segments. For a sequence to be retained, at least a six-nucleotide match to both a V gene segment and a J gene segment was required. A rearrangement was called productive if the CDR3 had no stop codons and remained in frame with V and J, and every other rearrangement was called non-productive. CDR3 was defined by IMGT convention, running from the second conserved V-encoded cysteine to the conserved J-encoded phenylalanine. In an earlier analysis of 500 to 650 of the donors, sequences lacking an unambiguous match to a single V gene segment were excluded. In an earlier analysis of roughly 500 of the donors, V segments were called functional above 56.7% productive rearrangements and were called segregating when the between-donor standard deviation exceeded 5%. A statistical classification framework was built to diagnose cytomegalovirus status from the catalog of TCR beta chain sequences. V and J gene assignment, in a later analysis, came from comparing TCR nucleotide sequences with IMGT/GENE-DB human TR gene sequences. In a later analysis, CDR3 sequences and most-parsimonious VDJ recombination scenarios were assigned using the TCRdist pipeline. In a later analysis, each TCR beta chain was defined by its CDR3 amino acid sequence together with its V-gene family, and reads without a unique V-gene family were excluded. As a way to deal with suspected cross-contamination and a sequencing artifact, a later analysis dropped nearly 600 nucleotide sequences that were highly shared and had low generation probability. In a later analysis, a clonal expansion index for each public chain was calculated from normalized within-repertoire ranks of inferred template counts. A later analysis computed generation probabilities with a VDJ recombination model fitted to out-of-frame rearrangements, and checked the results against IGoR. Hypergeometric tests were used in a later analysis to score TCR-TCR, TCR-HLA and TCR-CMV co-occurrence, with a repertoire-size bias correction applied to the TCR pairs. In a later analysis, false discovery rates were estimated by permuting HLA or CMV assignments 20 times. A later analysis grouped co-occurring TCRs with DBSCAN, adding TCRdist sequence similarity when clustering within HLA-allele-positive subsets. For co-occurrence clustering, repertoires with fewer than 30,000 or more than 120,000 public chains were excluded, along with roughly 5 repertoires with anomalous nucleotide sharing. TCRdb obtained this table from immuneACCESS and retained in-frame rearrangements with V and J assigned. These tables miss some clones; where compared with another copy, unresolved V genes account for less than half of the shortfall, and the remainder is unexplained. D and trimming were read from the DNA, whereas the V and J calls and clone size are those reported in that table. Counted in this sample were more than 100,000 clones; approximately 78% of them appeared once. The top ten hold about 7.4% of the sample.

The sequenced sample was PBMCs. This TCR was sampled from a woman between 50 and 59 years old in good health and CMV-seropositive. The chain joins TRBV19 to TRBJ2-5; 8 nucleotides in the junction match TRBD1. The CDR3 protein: CASSQGAAETQYF. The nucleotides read TGTGCCAGTAGCCAGGGGGCAGCGGAGACCCAGTACTTC.